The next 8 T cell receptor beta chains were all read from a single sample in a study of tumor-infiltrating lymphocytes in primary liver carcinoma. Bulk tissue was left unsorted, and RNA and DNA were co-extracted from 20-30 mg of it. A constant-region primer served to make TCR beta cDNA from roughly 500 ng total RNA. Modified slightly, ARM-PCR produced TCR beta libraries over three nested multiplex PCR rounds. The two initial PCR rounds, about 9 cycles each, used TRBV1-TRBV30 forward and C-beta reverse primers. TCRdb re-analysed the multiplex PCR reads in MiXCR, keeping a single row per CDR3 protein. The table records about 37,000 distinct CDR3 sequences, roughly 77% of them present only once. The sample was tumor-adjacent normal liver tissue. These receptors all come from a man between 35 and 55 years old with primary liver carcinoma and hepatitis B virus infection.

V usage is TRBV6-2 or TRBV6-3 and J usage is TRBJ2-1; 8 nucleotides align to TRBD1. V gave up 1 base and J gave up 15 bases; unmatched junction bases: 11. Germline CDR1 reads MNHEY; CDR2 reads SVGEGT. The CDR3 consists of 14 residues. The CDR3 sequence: CASSYFTQGQAPFF. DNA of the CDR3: TGTGCCAGCAGTTACTTCACGCAGGGACAGGCCCCGTTCTTC.

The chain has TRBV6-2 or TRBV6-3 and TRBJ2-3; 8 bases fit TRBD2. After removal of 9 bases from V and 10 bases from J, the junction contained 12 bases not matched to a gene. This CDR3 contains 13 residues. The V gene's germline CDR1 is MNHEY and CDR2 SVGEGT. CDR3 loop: CASSSGTRAPQYF. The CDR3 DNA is TGTGCCAGTTCCTCTGGGACTAGAGCCCCGCAGTATTTT.

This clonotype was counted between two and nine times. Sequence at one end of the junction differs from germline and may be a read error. The CDR3: CASSQGGASDTQYF. The DNA for the CDR3 is TGCGCCAGCAGCCAGGGGGGTGCATCAGACACGCAGTATTTT. The rearrangement joins TRBV4-3 to TRBJ2-3, with a possible D match to TRBD2 (6 bases). CDR3 length: 14 residues. The germline CDR1 and CDR2 sequences are LGHNA and YSLEER.

In nucleotides, the CDR3 is TGTGCCAGCAGCCGAGCCCCCCCCGTACAGAACACCGGGGAGCTGTTTTTT. It encodes CASSRAPPVQNTGELFF. The chain uses TRBV3-1 and TRBJ2-2; D gene ambiguous. Germline V gene lookup returns CDR1 LGHDT and CDR2 YNNKEL (reference sequence). V was trimmed by 4 bases and J by 1 base, leaving 16 bases between them. The length of the CDR3 is 17 residues.

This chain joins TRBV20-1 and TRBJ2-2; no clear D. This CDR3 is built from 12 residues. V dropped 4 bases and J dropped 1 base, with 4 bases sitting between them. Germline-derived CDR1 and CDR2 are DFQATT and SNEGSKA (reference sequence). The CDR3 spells CSANENTGELFF. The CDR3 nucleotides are TGCAGTGCTAATGAGAACACCGGGGAGCTGTTTTTT.

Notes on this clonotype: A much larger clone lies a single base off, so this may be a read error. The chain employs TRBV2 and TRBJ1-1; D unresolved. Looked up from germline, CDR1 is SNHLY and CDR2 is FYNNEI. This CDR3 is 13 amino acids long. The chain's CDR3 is CDSNEQANTEAFF. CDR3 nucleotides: TGTGACAGCAACGAGCAGGCCAACACTGAAGCTTTCTTT.

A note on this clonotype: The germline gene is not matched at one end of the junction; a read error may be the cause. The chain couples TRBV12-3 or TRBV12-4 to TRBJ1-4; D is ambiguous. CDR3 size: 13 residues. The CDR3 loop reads CASSLPRTEKLFF. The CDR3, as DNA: TGTGCCAGCAGTTTACCCAGGACTGAAAAACTGTTCTTT.

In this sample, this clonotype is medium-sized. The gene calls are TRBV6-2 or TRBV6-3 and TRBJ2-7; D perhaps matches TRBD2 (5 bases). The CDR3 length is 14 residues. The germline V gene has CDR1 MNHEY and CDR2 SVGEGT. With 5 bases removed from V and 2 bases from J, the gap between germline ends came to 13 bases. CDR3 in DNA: TGTGCCAGCAGTCTCTGGGCGGGTCCCTACGAGCAGTACTTC. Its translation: CASSLWAGPYEQYF.